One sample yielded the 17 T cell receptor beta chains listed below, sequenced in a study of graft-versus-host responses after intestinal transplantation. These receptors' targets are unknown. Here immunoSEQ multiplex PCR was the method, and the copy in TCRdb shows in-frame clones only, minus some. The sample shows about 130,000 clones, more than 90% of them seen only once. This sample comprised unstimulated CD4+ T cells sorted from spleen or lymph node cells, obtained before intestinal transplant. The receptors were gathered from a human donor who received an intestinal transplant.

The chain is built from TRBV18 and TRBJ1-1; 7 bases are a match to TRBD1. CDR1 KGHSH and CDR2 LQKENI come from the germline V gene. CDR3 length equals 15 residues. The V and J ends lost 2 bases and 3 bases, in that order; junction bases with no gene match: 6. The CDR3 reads CASSPSITGDTEAFF. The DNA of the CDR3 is TGTGCCAGCTCACCAAGCATAACAGGGGACACTGAAGCTTTCTTT.

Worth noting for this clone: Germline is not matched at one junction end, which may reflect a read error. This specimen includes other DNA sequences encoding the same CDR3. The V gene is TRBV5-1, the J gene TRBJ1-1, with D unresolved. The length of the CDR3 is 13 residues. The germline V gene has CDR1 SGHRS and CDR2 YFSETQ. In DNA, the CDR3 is TGCGCCAGCAGCTTGGAAGGGAACACTGAAGCCTTCTTT. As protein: CASSLEGNTEAFF.

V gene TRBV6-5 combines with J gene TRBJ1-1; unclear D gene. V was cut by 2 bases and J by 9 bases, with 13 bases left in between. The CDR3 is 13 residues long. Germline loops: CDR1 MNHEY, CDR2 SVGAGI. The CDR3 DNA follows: TGTGCCAGCAGTTACGGACTGGCAGGTAAAGCTTTCTTT. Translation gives CASSYGLAGKAFF.

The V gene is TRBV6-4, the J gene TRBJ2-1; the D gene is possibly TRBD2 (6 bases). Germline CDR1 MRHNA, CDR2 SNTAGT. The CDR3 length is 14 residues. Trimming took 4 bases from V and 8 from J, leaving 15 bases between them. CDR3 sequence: CASSVTGGIDEQFF. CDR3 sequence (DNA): TGTGCCAGCAGTGTTACAGGAGGGATCGATGAGCAGTTCTTC.

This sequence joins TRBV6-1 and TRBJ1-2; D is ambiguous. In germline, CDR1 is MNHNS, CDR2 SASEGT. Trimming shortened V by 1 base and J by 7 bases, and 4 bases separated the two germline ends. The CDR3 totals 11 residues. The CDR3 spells CASSEEGGYTF. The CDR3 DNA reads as TGTGCCAGCAGTGAAGAGGGTGGCTACACCTTC.

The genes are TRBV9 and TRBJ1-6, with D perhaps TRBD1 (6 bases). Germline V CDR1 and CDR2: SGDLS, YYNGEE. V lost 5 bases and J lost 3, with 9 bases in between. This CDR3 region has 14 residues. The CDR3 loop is CASSIQGYNSPLHF. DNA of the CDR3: TGTGCCAGCAGTATACAGGGCTATAATTCACCCCTCCACTTT. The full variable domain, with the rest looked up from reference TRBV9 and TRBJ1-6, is DSGVTQTPKHLITATGQRVTLRCSPRSGDLSVYWYQQSLDQGLQFLIQYYNGEERAKGNILERFSAQQFPDLHSELNLSSLELGDSALYFCASSIQGYNSPLHFGNGTRLTVT.

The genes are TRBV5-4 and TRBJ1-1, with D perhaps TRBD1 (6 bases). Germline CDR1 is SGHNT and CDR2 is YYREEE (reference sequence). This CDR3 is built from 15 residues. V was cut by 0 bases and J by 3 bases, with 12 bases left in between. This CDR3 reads CASSLGGPGDTEAFF. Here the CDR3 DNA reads TGTGCCAGCAGCTTGGGGGGGCCCGGGGACACTGAAGCTTTCTTT. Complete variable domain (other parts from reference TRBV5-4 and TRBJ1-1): ETGVTQSPTHLIKTRGQQVTLRCSSQSGHNTVSWYQQALGQGPQFIFQYYREEENGRGNFPPRFSGLQFPNYSSELNVNALELDDSALYLCASSLGGPGDTEAFFGQGTRLTVV.

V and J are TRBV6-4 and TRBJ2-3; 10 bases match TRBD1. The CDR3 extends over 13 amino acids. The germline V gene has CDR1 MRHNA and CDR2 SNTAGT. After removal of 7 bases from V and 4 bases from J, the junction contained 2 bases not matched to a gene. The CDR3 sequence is CASKGQGSDTQYF. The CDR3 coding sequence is TGTGCCAGCAAGGGACAGGGGTCAGATACGCAGTATTTT.

CDR3 DNA: TGTGCCAGCAGCCGCAGGGAGGGCTCCTACGAGCAGTACTTC. Translated: CASSRREGSYEQYF. This chain connects TRBV9 to TRBJ2-7; 7 nucleotides align to TRBD2. The CDR3 is 14 residues long. Germline V lookup: CDR1 SGDLS, CDR2 YYNGEE. After removal of 4 bases from V and 0 bases from J, the junction contained 4 bases not matched to a gene.

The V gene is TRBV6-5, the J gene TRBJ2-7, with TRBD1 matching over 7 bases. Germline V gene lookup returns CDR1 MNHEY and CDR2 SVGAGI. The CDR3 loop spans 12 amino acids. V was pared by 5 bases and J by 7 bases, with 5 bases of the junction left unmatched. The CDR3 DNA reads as TGTGCCAGCAGTCCGGGACAGCGAGAGCAGTACTTC. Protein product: CASSPGQREQYF.

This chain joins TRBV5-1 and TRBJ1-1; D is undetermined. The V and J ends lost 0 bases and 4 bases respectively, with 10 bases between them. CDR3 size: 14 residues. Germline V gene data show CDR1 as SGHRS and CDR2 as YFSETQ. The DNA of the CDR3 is TGCGCCAGCAGCTTGGCCGGCGGGTCCACTGAAGCTTTCTTT. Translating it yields CASSLAGGSTEAFF.

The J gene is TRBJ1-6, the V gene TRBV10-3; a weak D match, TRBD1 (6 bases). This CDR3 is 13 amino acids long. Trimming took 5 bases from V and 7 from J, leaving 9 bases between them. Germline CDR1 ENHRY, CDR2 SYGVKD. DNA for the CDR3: TGTGCCATCAGTCAGGGGTTCAATTCACCCCTCCACTTT. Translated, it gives CAISQGFNSPLHF.

CDR3 DNA sequence: TGCGCCAGCAAGATGAGCGGGGGAGCAGATACGCAGTATTTT. Encoded protein: CASKMSGGADTQYF. This chain joins TRBV10-2 and TRBJ2-3, with 8 nucleotides matching TRBD2. J was trimmed by 4 bases and V by 7 bases; bases with no gene match: 7. The CDR3 loop spans 14 amino acids. Germline values: CDR1 WSHSY, CDR2 SAAADI.

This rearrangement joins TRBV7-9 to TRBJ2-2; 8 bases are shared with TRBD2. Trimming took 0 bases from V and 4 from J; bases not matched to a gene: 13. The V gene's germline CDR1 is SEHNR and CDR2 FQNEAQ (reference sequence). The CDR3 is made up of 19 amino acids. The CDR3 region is CASSLALFTAGAVTGELFF. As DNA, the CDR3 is TGTGCCAGCAGCTTAGCGCTATTTACAGCGGGGGCAGTCACCGGGGAGCTGTTTTTT. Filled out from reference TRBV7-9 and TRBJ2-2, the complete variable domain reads DTGVSQNPRHKITKRGQNVTFRCDPISEHNRLYWYRQTLGQGPEFLTYFQNEAQLEKSRLLSDRFSAERPKGSFSTLEIQRTEQGDSAMYLCASSLALFTAGAVTGELFFGEGSRLTVL.

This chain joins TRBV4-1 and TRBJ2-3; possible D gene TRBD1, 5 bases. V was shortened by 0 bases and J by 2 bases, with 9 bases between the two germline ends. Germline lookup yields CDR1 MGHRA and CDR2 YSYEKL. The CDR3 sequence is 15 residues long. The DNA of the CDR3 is TGCGCCAGCAGCCAAGAAGGACACTCCACAGATACGCAGTATTTT. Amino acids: CASSQEGHSTDTQYF.

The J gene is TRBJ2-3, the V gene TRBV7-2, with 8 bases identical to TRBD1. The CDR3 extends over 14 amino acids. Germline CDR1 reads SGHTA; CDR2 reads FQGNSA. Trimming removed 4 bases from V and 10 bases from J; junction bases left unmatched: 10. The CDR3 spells CASSYTGQAGAQYF. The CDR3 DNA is TGTGCCAGCAGCTACACGGGACAGGCGGGTGCGCAGTATTTT.

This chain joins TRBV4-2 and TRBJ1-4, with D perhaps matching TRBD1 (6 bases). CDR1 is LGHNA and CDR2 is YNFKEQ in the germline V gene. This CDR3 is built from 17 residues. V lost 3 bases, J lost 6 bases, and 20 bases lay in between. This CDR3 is CASSQTITGLRDEKLFF. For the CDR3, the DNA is TGTGCCAGCAGCCAGACAATAACAGGGTTGAGGGATGAAAAACTGTTTTTT.